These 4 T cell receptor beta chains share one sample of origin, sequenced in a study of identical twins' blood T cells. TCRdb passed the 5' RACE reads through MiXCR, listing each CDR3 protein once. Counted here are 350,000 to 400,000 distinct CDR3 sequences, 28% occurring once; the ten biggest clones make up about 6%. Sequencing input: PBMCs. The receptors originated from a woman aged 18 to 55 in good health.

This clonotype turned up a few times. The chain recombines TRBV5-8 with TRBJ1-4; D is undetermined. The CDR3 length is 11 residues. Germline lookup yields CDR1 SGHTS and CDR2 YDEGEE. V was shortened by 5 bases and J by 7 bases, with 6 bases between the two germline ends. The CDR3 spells CASSWPEKLFF. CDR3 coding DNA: TGTGCCAGCAGTTGGCCTGAAAAACTGTTTTTT.

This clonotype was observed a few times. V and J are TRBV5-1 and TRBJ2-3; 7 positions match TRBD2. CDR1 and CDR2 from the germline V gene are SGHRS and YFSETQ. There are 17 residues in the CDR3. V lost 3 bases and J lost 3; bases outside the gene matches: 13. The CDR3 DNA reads TGCGCCAGCAGCTCAAATTCGGGACTAACAACGACAGATACGCAGTATTTT. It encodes CASSSNSGLTTTDTQYF.

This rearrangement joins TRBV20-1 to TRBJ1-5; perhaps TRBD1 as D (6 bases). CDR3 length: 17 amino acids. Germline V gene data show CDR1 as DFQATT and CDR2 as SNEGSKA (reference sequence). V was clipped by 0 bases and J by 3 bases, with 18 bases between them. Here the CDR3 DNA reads TGCAGTGCTAGAGATTACGGCCCAGGGGATTTCAATCAGCCCCAGCATTTT. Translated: CSARDYGPGDFNQPQHF.

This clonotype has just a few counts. CDR3 in amino acids: CSVATEAEAFF. Written as DNA, the CDR3 is TGCAGCGTCGCCACAGAGGCGGAAGCTTTCTTT. The chain combines TRBV29-1 with TRBJ1-1, with D uncertain. CDR3 length: 11 residues. Germline assignment: CDR1 SQVTM and CDR2 ANQGSEA. The V and J ends lost 6 bases and 8 bases respectively, with 13 bases between them.